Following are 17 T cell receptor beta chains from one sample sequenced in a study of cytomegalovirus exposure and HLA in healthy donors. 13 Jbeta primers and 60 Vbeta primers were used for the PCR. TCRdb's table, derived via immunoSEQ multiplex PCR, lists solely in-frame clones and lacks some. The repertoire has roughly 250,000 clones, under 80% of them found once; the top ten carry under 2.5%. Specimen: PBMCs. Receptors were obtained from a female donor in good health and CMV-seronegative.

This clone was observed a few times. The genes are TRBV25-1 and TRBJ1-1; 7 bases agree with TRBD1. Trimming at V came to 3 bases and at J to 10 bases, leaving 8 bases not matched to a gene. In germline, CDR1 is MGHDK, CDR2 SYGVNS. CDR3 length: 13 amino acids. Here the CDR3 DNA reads TGTGCCAGCAGTGATCCCGACAGGGTGGGAGCTTTCTTT. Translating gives CASSDPDRVGAFF.

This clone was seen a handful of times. The CDR3 protein is CASSEAGYYEQYF. CDR3 sequence (DNA): TGTGCCAGTAGTGAAGCGGGATACTACGAGCAGTACTTC. This chain uses TRBV19 with TRBJ2-7; 7 nucleotides line up with TRBD2. The germline CDR1 and CDR2 sequences are LNHDA and SQIVND (reference sequence). CDR3 length: 13 residues. Trimming took 5 bases from V and 3 from J; bases not matched to a gene: 4. The full variable domain, in which reference TRBV19 and TRBJ2-7 provide the parts outside the CDR3, is DGGITQSPKYLFRKEGQNVTLSCEQNLNHDAMYWYRQDPGQGLRLIYYSQIVNDFQKGDIAEGYSVSREKKESFPLTVTSAQKNPTAFYLCASSEAGYYEQYFGPGTRLTVT.

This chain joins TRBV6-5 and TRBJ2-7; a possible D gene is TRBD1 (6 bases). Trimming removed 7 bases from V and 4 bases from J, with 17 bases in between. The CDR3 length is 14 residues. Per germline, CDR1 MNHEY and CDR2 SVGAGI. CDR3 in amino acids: CASTSGTTKYEQYF. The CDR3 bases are TGTGCCAGCACCTCCGGGACAACTAAATACGAGCAGTACTTC.

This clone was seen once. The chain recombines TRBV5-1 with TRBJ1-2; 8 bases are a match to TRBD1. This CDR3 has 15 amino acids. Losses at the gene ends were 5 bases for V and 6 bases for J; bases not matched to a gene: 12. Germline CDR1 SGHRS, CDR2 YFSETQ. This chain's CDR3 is CASSFGARQGNGYTF. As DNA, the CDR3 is TGCGCCAGCAGTTTTGGGGCACGACAGGGGAATGGCTACACCTTC.

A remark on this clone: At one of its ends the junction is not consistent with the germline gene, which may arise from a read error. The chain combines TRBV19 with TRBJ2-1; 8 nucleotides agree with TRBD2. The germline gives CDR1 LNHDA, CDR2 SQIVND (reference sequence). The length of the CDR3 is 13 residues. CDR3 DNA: TGTGCCACTAGTCCGGGACTAGATAGTGAGCAGTTCTTC. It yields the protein CATSPGLDSEQFF.

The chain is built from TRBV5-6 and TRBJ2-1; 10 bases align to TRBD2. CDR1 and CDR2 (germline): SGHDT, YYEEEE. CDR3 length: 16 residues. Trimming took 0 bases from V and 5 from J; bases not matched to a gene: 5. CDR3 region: CASSLAGLAVDNEQFF. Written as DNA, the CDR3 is TGTGCCAGCAGCTTGGCAGGACTAGCGGTAGACAATGAGCAGTTCTTC.

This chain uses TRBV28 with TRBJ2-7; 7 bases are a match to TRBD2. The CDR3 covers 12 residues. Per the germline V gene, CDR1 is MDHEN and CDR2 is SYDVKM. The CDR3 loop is CVIGEGIYEQYF. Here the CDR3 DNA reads TGTGTCATCGGGGAGGGGATCTACGAGCAGTACTTC.

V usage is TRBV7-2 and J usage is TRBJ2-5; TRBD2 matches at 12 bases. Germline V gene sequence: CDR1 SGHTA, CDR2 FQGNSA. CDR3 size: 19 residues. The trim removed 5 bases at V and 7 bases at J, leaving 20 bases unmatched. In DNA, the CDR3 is TGTGCCAGCAGCCCTAAATTAAACCTAGCGGGAGGGCGAGGGGTGACCCAGTACTTC. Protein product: CASSPKLNLAGGRGVTQYF.

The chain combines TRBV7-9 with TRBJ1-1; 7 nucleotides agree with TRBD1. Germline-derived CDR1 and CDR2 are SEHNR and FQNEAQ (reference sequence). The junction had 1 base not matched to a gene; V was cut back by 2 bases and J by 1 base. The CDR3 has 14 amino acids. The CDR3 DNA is TGTGCCAGCAGCTTAAAGGGGGCGAACACTGAAGCTTTCTTT. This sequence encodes CASSLKGANTEAFF.

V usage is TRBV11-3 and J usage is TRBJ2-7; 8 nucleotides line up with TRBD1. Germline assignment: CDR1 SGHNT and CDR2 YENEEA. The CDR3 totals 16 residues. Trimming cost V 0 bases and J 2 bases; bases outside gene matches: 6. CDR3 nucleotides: TGTGCCAGCAGCTTAGACGGACAGGGAAAGACCTACGAGCAGTACTTC. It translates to CASSLDGQGKTYEQYF.

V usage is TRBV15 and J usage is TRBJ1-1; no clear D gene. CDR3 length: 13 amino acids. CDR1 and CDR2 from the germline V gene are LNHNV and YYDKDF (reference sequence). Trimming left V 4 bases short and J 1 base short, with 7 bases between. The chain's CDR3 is CATSIQRNTEAFF. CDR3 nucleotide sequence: TGTGCCACCAGCATACAGAGGAACACTGAAGCTTTCTTT.

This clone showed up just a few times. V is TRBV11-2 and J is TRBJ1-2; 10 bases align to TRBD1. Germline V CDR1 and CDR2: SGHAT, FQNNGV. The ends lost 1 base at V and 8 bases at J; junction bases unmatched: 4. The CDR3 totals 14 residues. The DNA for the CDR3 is TGTGCCAGCAGCTTAGGACAGGGGGCTTGGGGCTACACCTTC. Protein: CASSLGQGAWGYTF.

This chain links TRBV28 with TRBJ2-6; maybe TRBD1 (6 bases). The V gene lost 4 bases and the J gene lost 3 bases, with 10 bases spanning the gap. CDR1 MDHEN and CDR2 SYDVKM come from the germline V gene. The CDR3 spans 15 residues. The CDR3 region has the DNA TGTGCCAGCAGTTCAACAGGGATTGGGGCCAACGTCCTGACTTTC. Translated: CASSSTGIGANVLTF.

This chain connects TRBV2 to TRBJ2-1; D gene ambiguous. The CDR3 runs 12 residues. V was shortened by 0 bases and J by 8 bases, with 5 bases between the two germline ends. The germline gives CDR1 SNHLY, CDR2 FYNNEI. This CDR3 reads CASSEALDEQFF. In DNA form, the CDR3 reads TGTGCCAGCAGTGAAGCCCTAGATGAGCAGTTCTTC.

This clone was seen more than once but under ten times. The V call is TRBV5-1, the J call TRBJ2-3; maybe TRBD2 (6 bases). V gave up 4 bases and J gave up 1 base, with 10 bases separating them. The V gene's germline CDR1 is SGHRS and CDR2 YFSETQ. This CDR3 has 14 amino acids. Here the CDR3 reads CASSMGTRTDTQYF. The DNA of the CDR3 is TGCGCCAGCAGCATGGGGACTCGCACAGATACGCAGTATTTT.

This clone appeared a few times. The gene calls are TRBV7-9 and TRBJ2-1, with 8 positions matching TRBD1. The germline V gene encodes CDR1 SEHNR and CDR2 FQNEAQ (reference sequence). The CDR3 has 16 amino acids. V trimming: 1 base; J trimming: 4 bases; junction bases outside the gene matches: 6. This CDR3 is CASSLDPGQGYNEQFF. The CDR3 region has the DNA TGTGCCAGCAGCTTAGATCCCGGACAGGGATACAATGAGCAGTTCTTC.

The CDR3 coding sequence is TGTGCTAGTGGTTTGGTCGGGACAGCAAACGAGCAGTACTTC. It translates to CASGLVGTANEQYF. The chain combines TRBV12-5 with TRBJ2-7, with TRBD1 matching 7 bases. The CDR3 runs 14 residues. Losses at the gene ends were 0 bases for V and 5 bases for J; bases not matched to a gene: 4. Germline lookup yields CDR1 LGHNT and CDR2 FRNRAP.